This entry features one T cell receptor (beta chain) sequence. What it binds is unknown. One junction end does not reproduce the germline sequence, and a read error may be involved. The authors reverse transcribed roughly 0.5 to 1 ug RNA with random hexamers. An immunoSEQ multiplex PCR amplified TCR beta CDR3 over 54 Vbeta and 13 Jbeta. TCRdb ran MiXCR on the immunoSEQ multiplex PCR reads and lists one entry per CDR3 protein. The sample has roughly 400,000 distinct CDR3 sequences; 75% to 90% are singletons. These data belong to a study of CD8 T cells in Susac syndrome. CDR1 and CDR2 from the germline V gene are MGHRA and YSYEKL. The CDR3 is 14 residues long. Study findings and constraints: As the study acknowledged, the number of individuals who were part of its TCR sequencing and HLA analysis was relatively small.

CD8+ and CD4+ T cells circulating in blood were sequenced for TCR beta. Through negative isolation, CD4+ and CD8+ T cells were obtained, while TEMRA cells were enriched using FACS. This TCR derives from a human donor with multiple sclerosis. The sequencing sample was made of CD8+ T cells from PBMCs. The chain carries TRBV4-1 and TRBJ1-1; possible D gene TRBD1, 6 bases. The CDR3 reads CASSHEGGNTEAFF. DNA for the CDR3: TGCGCCAGCAGCCATGAGGGGGGGAACACTGAAGCTTTTTTT.